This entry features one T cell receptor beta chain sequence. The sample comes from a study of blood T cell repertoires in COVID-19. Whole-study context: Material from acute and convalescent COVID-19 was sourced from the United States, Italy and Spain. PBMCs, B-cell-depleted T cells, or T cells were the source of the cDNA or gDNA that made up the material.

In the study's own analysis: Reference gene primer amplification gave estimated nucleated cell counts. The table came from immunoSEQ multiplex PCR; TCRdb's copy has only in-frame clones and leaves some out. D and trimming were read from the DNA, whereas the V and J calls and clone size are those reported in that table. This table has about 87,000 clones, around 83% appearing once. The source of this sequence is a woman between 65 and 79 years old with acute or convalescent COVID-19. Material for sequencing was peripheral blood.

In DNA form, the CDR3 reads TGTGCCAGCAGCCGAGCCGGGAAAAACATTCAGTACTTC. Protein sequence: CASSRAGKNIQYF. This chain uses TRBV3-1 (or the pseudogene TRBV3-2) with TRBJ2-4; D gene unclear. This CDR3 has 13 residues. The germline gives CDR1 LGHDT, CDR2 YNNKEL (reference sequence). Between the trimmed V and J ends, which lost 4 bases and 4 bases, there was a span of 8 bases.